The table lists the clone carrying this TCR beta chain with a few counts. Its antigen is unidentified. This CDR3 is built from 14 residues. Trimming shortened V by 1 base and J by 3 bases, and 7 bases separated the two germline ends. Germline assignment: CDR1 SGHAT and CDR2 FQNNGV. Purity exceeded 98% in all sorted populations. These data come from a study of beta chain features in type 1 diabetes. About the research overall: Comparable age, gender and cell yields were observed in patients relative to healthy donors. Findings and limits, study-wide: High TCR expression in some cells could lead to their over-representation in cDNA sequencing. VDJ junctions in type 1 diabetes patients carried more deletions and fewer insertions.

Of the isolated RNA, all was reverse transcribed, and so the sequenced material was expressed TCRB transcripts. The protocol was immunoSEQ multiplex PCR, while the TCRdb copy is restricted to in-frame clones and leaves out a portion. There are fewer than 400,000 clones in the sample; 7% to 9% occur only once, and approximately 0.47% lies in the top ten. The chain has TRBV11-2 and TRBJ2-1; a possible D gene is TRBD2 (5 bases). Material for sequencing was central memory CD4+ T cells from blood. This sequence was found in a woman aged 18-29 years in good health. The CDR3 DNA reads TGTGCCAGCAGCTTAGTTCGGGGCTACAATGAGCAGTTCTTC. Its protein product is CASSLVRGYNEQFF.